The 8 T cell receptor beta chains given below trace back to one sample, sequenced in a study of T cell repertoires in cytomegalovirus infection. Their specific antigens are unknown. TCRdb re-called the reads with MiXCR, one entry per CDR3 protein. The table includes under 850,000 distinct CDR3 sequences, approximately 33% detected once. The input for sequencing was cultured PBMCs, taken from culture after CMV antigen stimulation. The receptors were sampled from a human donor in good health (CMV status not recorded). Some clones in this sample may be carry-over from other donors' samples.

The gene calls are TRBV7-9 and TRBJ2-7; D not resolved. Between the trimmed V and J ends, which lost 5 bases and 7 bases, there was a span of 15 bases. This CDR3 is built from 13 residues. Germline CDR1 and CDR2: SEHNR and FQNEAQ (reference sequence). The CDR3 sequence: CASSPRVAGEQYF. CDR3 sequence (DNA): TGTGCCAGCAGCCCGCGCGTGGCTGGGGAGCAGTACTTC.

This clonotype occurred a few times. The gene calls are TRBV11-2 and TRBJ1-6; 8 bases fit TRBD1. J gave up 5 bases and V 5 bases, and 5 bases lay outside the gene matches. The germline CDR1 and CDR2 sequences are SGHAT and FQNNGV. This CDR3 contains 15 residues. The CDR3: CASSPMTGDNSPLHF. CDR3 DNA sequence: TGTGCCAGCAGCCCAATGACAGGGGATAATTCACCCCTCCACTTT.

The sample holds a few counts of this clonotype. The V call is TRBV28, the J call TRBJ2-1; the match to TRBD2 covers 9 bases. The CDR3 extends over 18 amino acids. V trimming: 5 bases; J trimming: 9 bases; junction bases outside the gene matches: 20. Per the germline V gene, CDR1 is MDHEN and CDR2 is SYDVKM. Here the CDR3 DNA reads TGTGCCAGCAGTAACTGGGATCTAGCGGGATTTGGGTTAGGTGAGCAGTTCTTC. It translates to CASSNWDLAGFGLGEQFF.

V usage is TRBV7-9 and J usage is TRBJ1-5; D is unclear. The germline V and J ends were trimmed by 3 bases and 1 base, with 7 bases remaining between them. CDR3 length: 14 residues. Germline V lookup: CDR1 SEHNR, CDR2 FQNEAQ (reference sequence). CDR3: CASSFVGSNQPQHF. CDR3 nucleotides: TGTGCCAGCAGCTTTGTGGGCAGCAATCAGCCCCAGCATTTT.

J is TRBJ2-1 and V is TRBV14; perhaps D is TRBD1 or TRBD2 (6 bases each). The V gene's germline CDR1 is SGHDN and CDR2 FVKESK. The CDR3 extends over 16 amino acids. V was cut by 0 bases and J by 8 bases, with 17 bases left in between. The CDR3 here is CASSQDTTGALDEQFF. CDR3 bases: TGTGCCAGCAGCCAAGATACCACGGGGGCCCTCGATGAGCAGTTCTTC.

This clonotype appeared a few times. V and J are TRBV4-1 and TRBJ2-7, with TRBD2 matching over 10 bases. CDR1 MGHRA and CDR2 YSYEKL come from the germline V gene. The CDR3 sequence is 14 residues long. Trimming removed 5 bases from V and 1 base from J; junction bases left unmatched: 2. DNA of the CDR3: TGCGCCAGCAGCAAGGGACTAGCGTCCTACGAGCAGTACTTC. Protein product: CASSKGLASYEQYF.

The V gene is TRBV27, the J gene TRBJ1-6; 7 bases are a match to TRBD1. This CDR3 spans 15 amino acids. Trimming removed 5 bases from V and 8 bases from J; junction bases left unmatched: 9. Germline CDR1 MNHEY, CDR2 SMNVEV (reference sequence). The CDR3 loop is CASSRTGTAYSPLHF. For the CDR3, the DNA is TGTGCCAGCAGTCGTACCGGGACAGCTTATTCACCCCTCCACTTT.

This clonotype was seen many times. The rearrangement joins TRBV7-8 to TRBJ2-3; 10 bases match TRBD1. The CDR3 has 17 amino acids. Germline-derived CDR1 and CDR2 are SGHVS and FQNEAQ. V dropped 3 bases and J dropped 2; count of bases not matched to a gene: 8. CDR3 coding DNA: TGTGCCAGCAGCTTTGAAGGGACAGGGGCCTTCACAGATACGCAGTATTTT. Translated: CASSFEGTGAFTDTQYF.